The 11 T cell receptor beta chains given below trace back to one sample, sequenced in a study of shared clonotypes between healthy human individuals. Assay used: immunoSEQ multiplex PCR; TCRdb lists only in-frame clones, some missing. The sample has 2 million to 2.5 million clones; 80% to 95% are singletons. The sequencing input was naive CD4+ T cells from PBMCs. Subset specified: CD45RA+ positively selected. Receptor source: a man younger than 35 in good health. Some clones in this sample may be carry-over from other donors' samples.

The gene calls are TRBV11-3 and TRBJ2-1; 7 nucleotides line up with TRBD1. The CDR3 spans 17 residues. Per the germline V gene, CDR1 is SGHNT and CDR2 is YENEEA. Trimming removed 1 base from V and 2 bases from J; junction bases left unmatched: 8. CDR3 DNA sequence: TGTGCCAGCAGCTTAGCAACAGGGGTTGGGACCTACAATGAGCAGTTCTTC. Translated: CASSLATGVGTYNEQFF.

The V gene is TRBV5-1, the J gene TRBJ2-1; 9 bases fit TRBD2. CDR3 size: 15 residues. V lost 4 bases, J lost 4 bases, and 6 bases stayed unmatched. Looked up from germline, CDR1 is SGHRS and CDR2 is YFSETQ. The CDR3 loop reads CASSPVAGVYNEQFF. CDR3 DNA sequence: TGCGCCAGCAGCCCCGTAGCGGGAGTATACAATGAGCAGTTCTTC.

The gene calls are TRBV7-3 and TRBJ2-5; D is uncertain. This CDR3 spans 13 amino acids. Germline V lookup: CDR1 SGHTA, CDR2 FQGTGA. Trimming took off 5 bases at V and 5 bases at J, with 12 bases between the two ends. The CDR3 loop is CASSLSTTETQYF. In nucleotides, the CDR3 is TGTGCCAGCAGCCTCAGCACAACTGAGACCCAGTACTTC.

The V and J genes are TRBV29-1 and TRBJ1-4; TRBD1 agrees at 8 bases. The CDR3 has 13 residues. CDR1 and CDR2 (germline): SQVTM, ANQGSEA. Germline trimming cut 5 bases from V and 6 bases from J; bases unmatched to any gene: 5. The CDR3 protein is CSVLGQGDEKLFF. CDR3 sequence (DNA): TGCAGCGTTCTAGGACAGGGTGATGAAAAACTGTTTTTT.

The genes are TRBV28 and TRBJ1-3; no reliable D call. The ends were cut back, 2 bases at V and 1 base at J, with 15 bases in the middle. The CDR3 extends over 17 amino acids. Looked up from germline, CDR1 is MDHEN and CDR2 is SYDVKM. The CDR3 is CASSLNGNRLSGNTIYF. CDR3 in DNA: TGTGCCAGCAGTTTAAATGGAAACAGACTTTCTGGAAACACCATATATTTT.

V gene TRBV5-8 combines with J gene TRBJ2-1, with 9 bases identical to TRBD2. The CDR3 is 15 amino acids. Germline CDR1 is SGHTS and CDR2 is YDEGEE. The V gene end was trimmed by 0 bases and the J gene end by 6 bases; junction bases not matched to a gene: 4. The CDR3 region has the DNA TGTGCCAGCAGCTTGGGCAGCGGGGGGCCCAATGAGCAGTTCTTC. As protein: CASSLGSGGPNEQFF.

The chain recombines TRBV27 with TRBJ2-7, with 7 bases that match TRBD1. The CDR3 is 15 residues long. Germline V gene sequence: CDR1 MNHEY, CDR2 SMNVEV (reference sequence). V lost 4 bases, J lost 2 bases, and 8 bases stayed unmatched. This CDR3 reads CASSSRTGSTYEQYF. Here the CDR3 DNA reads TGTGCCAGCAGTTCCAGGACAGGTTCTACCTACGAGCAGTACTTC.

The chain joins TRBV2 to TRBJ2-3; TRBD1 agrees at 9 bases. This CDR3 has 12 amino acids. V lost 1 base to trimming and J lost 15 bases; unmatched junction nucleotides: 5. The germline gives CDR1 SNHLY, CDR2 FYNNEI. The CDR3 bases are TGTGCCAGCAGTGAAGGGGACAGGGTCGTTTATTTT. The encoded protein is CASSEGDRVVYF.

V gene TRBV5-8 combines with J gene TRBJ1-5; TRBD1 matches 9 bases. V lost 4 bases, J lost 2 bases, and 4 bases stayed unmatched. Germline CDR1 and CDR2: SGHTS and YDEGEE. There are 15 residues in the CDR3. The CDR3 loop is CASSPRTGGNQPQHF. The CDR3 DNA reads TGTGCCAGCAGCCCCCGGACAGGGGGCAATCAGCCCCAGCATTTT.

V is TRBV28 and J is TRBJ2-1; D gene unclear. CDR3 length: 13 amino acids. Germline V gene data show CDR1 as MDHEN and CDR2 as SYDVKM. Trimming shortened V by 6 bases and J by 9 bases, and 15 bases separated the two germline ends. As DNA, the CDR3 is TGTGCCAGCAGCTTAATTTTCCGATTTGAGCAGTTCTTC. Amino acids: CASSLIFRFEQFF.

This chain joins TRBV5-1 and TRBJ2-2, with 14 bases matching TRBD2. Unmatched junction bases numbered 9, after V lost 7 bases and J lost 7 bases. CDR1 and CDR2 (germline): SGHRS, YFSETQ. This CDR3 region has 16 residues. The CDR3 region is CASRGLAGDSGGELFF. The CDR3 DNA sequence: TGCGCCAGCCGGGGACTAGCGGGAGATTCGGGCGGGGAGCTGTTTTTT.